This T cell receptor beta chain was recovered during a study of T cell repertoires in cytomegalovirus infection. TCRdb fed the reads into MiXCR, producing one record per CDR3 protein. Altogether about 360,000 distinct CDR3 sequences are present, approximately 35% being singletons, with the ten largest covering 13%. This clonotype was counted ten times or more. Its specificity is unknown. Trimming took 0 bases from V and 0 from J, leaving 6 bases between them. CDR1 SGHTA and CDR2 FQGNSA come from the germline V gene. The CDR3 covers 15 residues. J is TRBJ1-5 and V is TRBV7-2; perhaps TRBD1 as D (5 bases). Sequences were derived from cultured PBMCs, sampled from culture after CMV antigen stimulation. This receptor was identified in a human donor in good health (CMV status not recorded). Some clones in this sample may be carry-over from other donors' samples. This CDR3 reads CASSLARVSNQPQHF. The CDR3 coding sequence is TGTGCCAGCAGCTTAGCCAGGGTTAGCAATCAGCCCCAGCATTTT.